The 23 T cell receptor beta chains below all came from one sample that was sequenced in a study of cytomegalovirus exposure and HLA in healthy donors. Use of 60 Vbeta and 13 Jbeta primers characterized the PCR. The table came from immunoSEQ multiplex PCR; TCRdb's copy has only in-frame clones and leaves some out. This sample's table has around 150,000 clones. Sequenced: PBMCs. These receptors were obtained from a man aged 40-55 years in good health and CMV-seronegative.

The chain uses TRBV29-1 and TRBJ2-1; 7 nucleotides line up with TRBD1. Germline values: CDR1 SQVTM, CDR2 ANQGSEA. After removal of 5 bases from V and 5 bases from J, the junction contained 6 bases not matched to a gene. The CDR3 is 13 residues long. The CDR3: CSVLYRGNNEQFF. CDR3 nucleotides: TGCAGCGTTCTATACAGGGGAAACAATGAGCAGTTCTTC.

V usage is TRBV5-6 and J usage is TRBJ2-7; 7 bases are a match to TRBD1. V shed 0 bases, J shed 3 bases, and the junction held 6 bases outside the gene matches. The germline V gene encodes CDR1 SGHDT and CDR2 YYEEEE. There are 15 residues in the CDR3. The CDR3 DNA is TGTGCCAGCAGCTTGGAGGGACAGAGGTACTACGAGCAGTACTTC. It specifies CASSLEGQRYYEQYF.

The J gene is TRBJ2-3, the V gene TRBV11-3; 7 bases fit TRBD1. This CDR3 has 13 amino acids. Germline V CDR1 and CDR2: SGHNT, YENEEA. V shed 1 base and J 5 bases; nucleotides not matched to a gene: 0. This CDR3 reads CASSLAGGDTQYF. Written as DNA, the CDR3 is TGTGCCAGCAGCTTAGCAGGGGGAGATACGCAGTATTTT.

The rearrangement uses TRBV7-2 and TRBJ2-1; 9 bases line up with TRBD1. CDR1 and CDR2 from the germline V gene are SGHTA and FQGNSA. The CDR3 sequence is 17 residues long. The V gene end was trimmed by 5 bases and the J gene end by 9 bases; junction bases not matched to a gene: 17. The CDR3 sequence is CASSQGSAGQGLGEQFF. CDR3 nucleotide sequence: TGTGCCAGCAGCCAGGGTTCCGCGGGACAGGGATTGGGTGAGCAGTTCTTC.

The chain has TRBV5-1 and TRBJ2-1, with 8 bases identical to TRBD1. V was clipped by 4 bases and J by 10 bases; unmatched bases: 7. This CDR3 spans 13 amino acids. Germline assignment: CDR1 SGHRS and CDR2 YFSETQ. CDR3 sequence (DNA): TGCGCCAGCAGCCTATACGGACAGGGCGAGCAGTTCTTC. Its protein is CASSLYGQGEQFF.

The chain is built from TRBV7-9 and TRBJ2-7, with TRBD1 matching 10 bases. CDR1 is SEHNR, CDR2 FQNEAQ, per germline (reference sequence). CDR3 size: 15 residues. The V segment lost 5 bases and the J segment 3 bases; nucleotides outside the gene matches: 7. The CDR3 DNA is TGTGCCAGCAGCGGGAGGGACAGGGGACTCTACGAGCAGTACTTC. Translated: CASSGRDRGLYEQYF.

V is TRBV6-5 and J is TRBJ1-1; 11 bases line up with TRBD1. Germline V gives CDR1 MNHEY, CDR2 SVGAGI. The CDR3 has 16 amino acids. Trimming cost V 2 bases and J 4 bases; bases outside gene matches: 6. CDR3 DNA: TGTGCCAGCAGTTACAGGGGACAGGGGGGAGGCACTGAAGCTTTCTTT. Translation gives CASSYRGQGGGTEAFF.

V and J are TRBV5-6 and TRBJ2-5; D is possibly TRBD2 (5 bases). The J call could be wrong; TRBJ2-7 is a better fit for the DNA end. The germline V gene has CDR1 SGHDT and CDR2 YYEEEE. CDR3 length: 14 residues. The CDR3 region has the DNA TGTGCCAGCAGCTTTGGAGGAGGTCCCTACGAGCAGTACTTC. Translation: CASSFGGGPYEQYF.

Concerning this clone: An end of the junction does not agree with germline; a read error may underlie this. This sample includes further DNA sequences coding for the same CDR3. The chain recombines TRBV6-1 with TRBJ1-2, with D perhaps matching TRBD1 (5 bases). There are 13 residues in the CDR3. CDR1 is MNHNS and CDR2 is SASEGT in the germline V gene. CDR3 nucleotides: TGTGCCAGCTTGGGGGGAACGAACTATGGTTACACCTTC. It specifies CASLGGTNYGYTF.

The CDR3 DNA sequence: TGTGCCAGCAGACTCGGGACAGGGACCTACGAGCAGTACTTC. This codes for CASRLGTGTYEQYF. The gene calls are TRBV2 and TRBJ2-5, with 9 bases aligning to TRBD1. Matching the DNA end better, TRBJ2-7 makes the J call doubtful. The length of the CDR3 is 14 residues. Per germline, CDR1 SNHLY and CDR2 FYNNEI.

The rearrangement joins TRBV23-1 to TRBJ2-7; 7 nucleotides line up with TRBD1. TRBV23-1 counts as an open reading frame of uncertain function. This CDR3 spans 17 amino acids. Unmatched junction bases numbered 14, after V lost 4 bases and J lost 2 bases. The CDR3 protein is CASSPRQGPTLTYEQYF. For the CDR3, the DNA is TGCGCCAGCAGTCCGAGACAGGGCCCTACTTTAACCTACGAGCAGTACTTC.

The chain links TRBV7-9 to TRBJ2-1, with 12 bases lining up with TRBD2. Unmatched junction bases numbered 3, after V lost 6 bases and J lost 3 bases. The CDR3 covers 15 residues. Germline CDR1 reads SEHNR; CDR2 reads FQNEAQ (reference sequence). The CDR3 protein is CASRETSGGYNEQFF. CDR3 coding DNA: TGTGCCAGCAGGGAGACTAGCGGGGGCTACAATGAGCAGTTCTTC.

The rearrangement joins TRBV7-6 to TRBJ2-3; 9 nucleotides align to TRBD1. Germline V gene data show CDR1 as SGHVS and CDR2 as FNYEAQ. Trimming cost V 1 base and J 0 bases; bases outside gene matches: 8. This CDR3 comprises 18 residues. For the CDR3, the DNA is TGTGCCAGCAGCTTAGGACTGGGACAGGGACGCAGCACAGATACGCAGTATTTT. Translation: CASSLGLGQGRSTDTQYF. Complete variable domain (other parts from reference TRBV7-6 and TRBJ2-3): GAGVSQSPRYKVTKRGQDVALRCDPISGHVSLYWYRQALGQGPEFLTYFNYEAQQDKSGLPNDRFSAERPEGSISTLTIQRTEQRDSAMYRCASSLGLGQGRSTDTQYFGPGTRLTVL.

V gene TRBV7-9 combines with J gene TRBJ1-2, with 7 positions matching TRBD1. The trim removed 3 bases at V and 2 bases at J, leaving 3 bases unmatched. Germline values: CDR1 SEHNR, CDR2 FQNEAQ (reference sequence). The CDR3 runs 14 residues. The CDR3, as DNA: TGTGCCAGCAGCTTTTCGACAGGGAACTATGGCTACACCTTC. This gives the protein CASSFSTGNYGYTF.

The chain uses TRBV6-6 and TRBJ1-4, with 7 bases fitting TRBD1. Germline trimming cut 5 bases from V and 8 bases from J; bases unmatched to any gene: 5. Germline V gene data show CDR1 as MNHNY and CDR2 as SVGAGI (reference sequence). CDR3 length: 13 amino acids. The CDR3: CASSLGTAEKLFF. CDR3 coding DNA: TGTGCCAGCAGTCTCGGGACAGCAGAAAAACTGTTTTTT.

The chain has TRBV5-1 and TRBJ1-2; D is perhaps TRBD1 (6 bases). The CDR3 is 14 amino acids. Looked up from germline, CDR1 is SGHRS and CDR2 is YFSETQ. The V end lost 0 bases, the J end lost 5 bases, and 11 bases lay between the germline ends. CDR3 region: CASSLGAGDYGYTF. As DNA, the CDR3 is TGCGCCAGCAGCTTGGGAGCAGGGGATTATGGCTACACCTTC.

The chain has TRBV28 and TRBJ2-5; a weak D match, TRBD2 (6 bases). V lost 4 bases and J 3 bases, leaving 12 bases between the germline ends. The CDR3 covers 14 residues. Looked up from germline, CDR1 is MDHEN and CDR2 is SYDVKM. The DNA for the CDR3 is TGTGCCAGCAGTTCATCGGGGGTTGAAGAGACCCAGTACTTC. It translates to CASSSSGVEETQYF.

J is TRBJ1-3 and V is TRBV11-2; D gene unclear. V was trimmed by 4 bases and J by 2 bases, leaving 18 bases between them. Germline loops: CDR1 SGHAT, CDR2 FQNNGV. The CDR3 is made up of 17 amino acids. The CDR3 DNA sequence: TGTGCCAGCAGCTCCTTACGGAGGGAGGTTGCTGGAAACACCATATATTTT. Translation: CASSSLRREVAGNTIYF.

This chain uses TRBV6-1 with TRBJ1-6, with 10 bases lining up with TRBD1. Losses at the gene ends were 6 bases for V and 12 bases for J; bases not matched to a gene: 5. The germline CDR1 and CDR2 sequences are MNHNS and SASEGT. The CDR3 has 13 residues. CDR3 nucleotides: TGTGCCAGCAGCTGGGGACAGGGGTTACCCCTCCACTTT. It codes for CASSWGQGLPLHF.

This chain uses TRBV7-3 with TRBJ2-3; 10 bases agree with TRBD2. With 4 bases clipped from V and 1 base from J, the junction kept 8 bases outside the gene matches. This CDR3 region has 17 residues. CDR1 is SGHTA, CDR2 FQGTGA, per germline. The CDR3 loop is CASSSSGGGFGTDTQYF. The CDR3 DNA follows: TGTGCCAGCAGCTCTAGCGGGGGAGGGTTTGGCACAGATACGCAGTATTTT.

V gene TRBV5-5 combines with J gene TRBJ2-1; TRBD1 matches 8 bases. Germline CDR1 is SGHKS and CDR2 is YYEKEE (reference sequence). V trimming: 1 base; J trimming: 5 bases; junction bases outside the gene matches: 5. This CDR3 is 15 amino acids long. This CDR3 is CASSLSQGAHNEQFF. The CDR3 nucleotides read TGTGCCAGCAGCTTGAGTCAGGGGGCCCACAATGAGCAGTTCTTC.

The chain combines TRBV4-3 with TRBJ2-2, with 7 bases matching TRBD2. This CDR3 contains 17 residues. V gave up 0 bases and J gave up 5 bases; unmatched junction bases: 9. The germline CDR1 and CDR2 sequences are LGHNA and YSLEER. CDR3 bases: TGCGCCAGCAGCCAAGATGTCCGACAAGCGGGGACCGGGGAGCTGTTTTTT. Protein: CASSQDVRQAGTGELFF.

This chain connects TRBV4-3 to TRBJ2-3; 7 nucleotides align to TRBD2. V lost 4 bases, J lost 2 bases, and 6 bases stayed unmatched. CDR3 length equals 15 residues. Per the germline V gene, CDR1 is LGHNA and CDR2 is YSLEER. CDR3 in DNA: TGCGCCAGCAGCCGGGGAGGGGCCGACACAGATACGCAGTATTTT. Its translation is CASSRGGADTDTQYF.